This T cell receptor beta chain was identified during a study of blood T cells in healthy people across ages. The sample providers were healthy Caucasian people from Russia, aged about 6 to 90. The study isolated at least 6 million PBMCs from each sample. General study points: Donor CMV status, an unknown factor, possibly confounded changes in expanded clonotypes. Per million T cells, the diversity of TCR beta decreased roughly linearly as age advanced.

This clonotype was seen only a few times. No antigen is known for it. The CDR3 spans 15 residues. Trimming removed 0 bases from V and 4 bases from J, with 15 bases in between. Germline values: CDR1 DFQATT, CDR2 SNEGSKA (reference sequence). The authors ran a second PCR of about 7 to 11 cycles using a sample-barcoded 5' primer and a J-beta primer mix. Via MiXCR, TCRdb re-called the 5' RACE reads, giving one row per CDR3 protein. Altogether about 730,000 distinct CDR3 sequences are present, around 46% being singletons, with the ten largest covering 20% to 25%. This chain links TRBV20-1 with TRBJ1-1, with D perhaps matching TRBD1 (5 bases). Source material: blood. The clonotype comes from a woman in her fifties or sixties in good health. The CDR3 is CSARDPRGGGTEAFF. The CDR3 bases are TGCAGTGCTAGAGATCCTCGGGGGGGAGGCACTGAAGCTTTCTTT.